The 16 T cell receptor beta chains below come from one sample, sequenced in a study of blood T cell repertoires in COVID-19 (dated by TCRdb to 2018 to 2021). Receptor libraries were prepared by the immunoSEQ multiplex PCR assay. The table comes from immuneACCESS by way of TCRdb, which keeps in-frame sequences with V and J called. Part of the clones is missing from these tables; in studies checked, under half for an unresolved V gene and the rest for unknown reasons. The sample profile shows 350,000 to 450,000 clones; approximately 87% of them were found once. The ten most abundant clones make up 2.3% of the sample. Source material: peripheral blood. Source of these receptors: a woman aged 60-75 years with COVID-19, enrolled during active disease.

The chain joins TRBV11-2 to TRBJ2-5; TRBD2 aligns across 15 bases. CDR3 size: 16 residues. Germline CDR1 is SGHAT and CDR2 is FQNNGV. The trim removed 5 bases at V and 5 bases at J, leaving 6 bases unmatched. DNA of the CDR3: TGTGCCAGCAGCACGGGACTAGCGGGGGGAAAGGAGACCCAGTACTTC. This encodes CASSTGLAGGKETQYF.

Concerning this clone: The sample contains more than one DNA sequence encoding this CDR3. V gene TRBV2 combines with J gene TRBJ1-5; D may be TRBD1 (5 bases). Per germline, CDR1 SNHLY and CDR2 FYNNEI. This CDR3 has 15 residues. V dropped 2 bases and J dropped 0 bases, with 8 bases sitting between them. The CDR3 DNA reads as TGTGCCAGCAGTGAACAGGGCCTTAGCAATCAGCCCCAGCATTTT. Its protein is CASSEQGLSNQPQHF.

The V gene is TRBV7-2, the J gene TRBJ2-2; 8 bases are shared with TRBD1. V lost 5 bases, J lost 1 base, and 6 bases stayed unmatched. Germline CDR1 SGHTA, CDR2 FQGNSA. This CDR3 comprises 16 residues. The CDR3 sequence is CASSTSGTGNTGELFF. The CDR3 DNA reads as TGTGCCAGCAGCACCTCCGGGACAGGGAACACCGGGGAGCTGTTTTTT.

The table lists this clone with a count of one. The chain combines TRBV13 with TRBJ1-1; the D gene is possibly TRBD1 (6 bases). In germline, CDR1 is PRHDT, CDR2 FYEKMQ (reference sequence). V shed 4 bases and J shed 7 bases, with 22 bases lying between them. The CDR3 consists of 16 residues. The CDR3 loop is CASSSPGRGNWREAFF. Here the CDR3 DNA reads TGTGCCAGCAGCTCACCTGGTAGGGGGAACTGGCGTGAAGCTTTCTTT.

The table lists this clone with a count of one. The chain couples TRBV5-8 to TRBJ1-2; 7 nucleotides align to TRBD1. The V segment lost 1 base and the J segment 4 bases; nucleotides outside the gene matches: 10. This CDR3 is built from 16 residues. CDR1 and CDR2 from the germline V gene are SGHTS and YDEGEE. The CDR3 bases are TGTGCCAGCAGCTTGTTTATCCTGGACAGGCCCTATGGCTACACCTTC. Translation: CASSLFILDRPYGYTF.

Here the CDR3 DNA reads TGTGCCAGCCGCGGGCGGGGAGCTAATTCACCCCTCCACTTT. Residues: CASRGRGANSPLHF. The V call is TRBV6-5, the J call TRBJ1-6; D unresolved. Germline lookup yields CDR1 MNHEY and CDR2 SVGAGI. CDR3 length: 14 amino acids. V lost 8 bases and J 6 bases, leaving 14 bases between the germline ends.

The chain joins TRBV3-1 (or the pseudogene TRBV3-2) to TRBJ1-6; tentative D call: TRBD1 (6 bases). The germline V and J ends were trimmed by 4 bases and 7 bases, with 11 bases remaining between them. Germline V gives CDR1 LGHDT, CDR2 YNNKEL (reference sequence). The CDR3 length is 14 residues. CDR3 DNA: TGTGCCAGCAGCCCGGACAGCAGCAATTCACCCCTCCACTTT. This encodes CASSPDSSNSPLHF.

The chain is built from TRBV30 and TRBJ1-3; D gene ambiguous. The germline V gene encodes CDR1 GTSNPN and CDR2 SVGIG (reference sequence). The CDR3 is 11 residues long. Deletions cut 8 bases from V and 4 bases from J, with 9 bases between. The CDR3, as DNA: TGTGCCCGCGAGAAGGGAAACACCATATATTTT. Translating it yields CAREKGNTIYF.

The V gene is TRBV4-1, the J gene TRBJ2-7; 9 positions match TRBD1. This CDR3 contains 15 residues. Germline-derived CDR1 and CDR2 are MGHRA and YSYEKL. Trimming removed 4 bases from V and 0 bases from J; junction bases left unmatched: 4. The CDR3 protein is CASSLGTGPSYEQYF. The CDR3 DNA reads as TGCGCCAGCAGCCTCGGGACAGGGCCCTCCTACGAGCAGTACTTC.

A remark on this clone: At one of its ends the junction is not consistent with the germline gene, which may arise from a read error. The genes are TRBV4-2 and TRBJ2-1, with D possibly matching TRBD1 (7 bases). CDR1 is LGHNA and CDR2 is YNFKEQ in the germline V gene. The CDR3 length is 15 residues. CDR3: CASRQGQGGYNEQFF. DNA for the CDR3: TGTGCCAGCAGGCAAGGGCAGGGGGGCTACAATGAGCAGTTCTTC.

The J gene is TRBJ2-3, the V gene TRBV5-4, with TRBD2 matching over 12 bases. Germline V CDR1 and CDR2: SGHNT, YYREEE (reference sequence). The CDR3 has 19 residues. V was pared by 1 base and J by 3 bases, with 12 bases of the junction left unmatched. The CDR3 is CASSLMWLAGGRGTDTQYF. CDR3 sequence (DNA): TGTGCCAGCAGCTTGATGTGGCTAGCGGGGGGGAGGGGGACAGATACGCAGTATTTT.

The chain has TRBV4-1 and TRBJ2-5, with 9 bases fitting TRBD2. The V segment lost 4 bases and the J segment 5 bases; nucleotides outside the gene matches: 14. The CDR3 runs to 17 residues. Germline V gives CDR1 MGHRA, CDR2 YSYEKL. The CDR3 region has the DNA TGCGCCAGCAGCCCGGGGGGGCTAGCGGGGTTTGGCGAGACCCAGTACTTC. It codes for CASSPGGLAGFGETQYF.

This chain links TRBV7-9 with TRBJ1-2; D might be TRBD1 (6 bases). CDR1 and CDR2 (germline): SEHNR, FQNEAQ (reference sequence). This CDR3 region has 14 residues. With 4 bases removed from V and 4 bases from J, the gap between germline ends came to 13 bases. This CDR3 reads CASSSQGFGYGYTF. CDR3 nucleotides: TGTGCCAGCAGCTCACAGGGATTCGGCTATGGCTACACCTTC.

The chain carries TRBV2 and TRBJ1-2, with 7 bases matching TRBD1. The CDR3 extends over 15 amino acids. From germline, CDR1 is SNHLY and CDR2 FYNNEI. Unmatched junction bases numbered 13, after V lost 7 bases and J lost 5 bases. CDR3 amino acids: CASKYGDSRYYGYTF. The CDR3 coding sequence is TGTGCCAGCAAATATGGGGACAGCAGATATTATGGCTACACCTTC.

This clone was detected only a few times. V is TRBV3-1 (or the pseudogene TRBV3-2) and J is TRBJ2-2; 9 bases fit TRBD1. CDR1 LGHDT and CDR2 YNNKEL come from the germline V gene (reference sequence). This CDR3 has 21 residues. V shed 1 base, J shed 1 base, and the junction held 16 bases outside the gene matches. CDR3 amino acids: CASSQARNRGRASLNTGELFF. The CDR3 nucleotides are TGTGCCAGCAGCCAAGCAAGAAACAGGGGGCGGGCGAGCTTGAACACCGGGGAGCTGTTTTTT.

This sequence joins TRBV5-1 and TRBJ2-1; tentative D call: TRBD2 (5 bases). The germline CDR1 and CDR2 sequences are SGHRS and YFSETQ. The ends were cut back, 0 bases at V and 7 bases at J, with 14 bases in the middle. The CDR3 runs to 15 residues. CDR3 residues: CASSLAGLPGNEQFF. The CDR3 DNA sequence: TGCGCCAGCAGCTTGGCCGGTCTACCGGGGAATGAGCAGTTCTTC.